These 17 T cell receptor beta chains came from one sample sequenced in a study of technical replicates of blood from a handful of donors. Method: immunoSEQ multiplex PCR; TCRdb's copy keeps in-frame clones and lacks some. The sample shows just over 75,000 clones, approximately 93% of them seen only once. The sequencing input was T cells isolated from PBMCs. The receptors here all came from a human donor in good health.

J is TRBJ2-7 and V is TRBV10-3, with a possible D match to TRBD1 (5 bases). The V and J ends lost 8 bases and 1 base respectively, with 9 bases between them. Germline V gene lookup returns CDR1 ENHRY and CDR2 SYGVKD. The length of the CDR3 is 12 residues. The CDR3 DNA is TGTGCCATCTCTCCAGGGTCCTACGAGCAGTACTTC. This sequence encodes CAISPGSYEQYF.

The V call is TRBV14, the J call TRBJ2-7; tentative D call: TRBD1 (6 bases). CDR3 size: 14 residues. Germline V gives CDR1 SGHDN, CDR2 FVKESK. The V end lost 3 bases, the J end lost 7 bases, and 16 bases lay between the germline ends. Here the CDR3 reads CASSHLRFRGEQYF. The CDR3 nucleotides are TGTGCCAGCAGCCATCTTCGTTTTAGGGGGGAGCAGTACTTC.

V gene TRBV15 combines with J gene TRBJ1-1, with D unresolved. Germline loops: CDR1 LNHNV, CDR2 YYDKDF (reference sequence). V was clipped by 0 bases and J by 1 base, with 15 bases between them. CDR3 size: 17 residues. The CDR3 DNA is TGTGCCACCAGCAGAGATCTGAGAGGGTCAGGGAACACTGAAGCTTTCTTT. Amino acids: CATSRDLRGSGNTEAFF.

The chain uses TRBV5-5 and TRBJ1-1; D remains unclear. Germline values: CDR1 SGHKS, CDR2 YYEKEE (reference sequence). The CDR3 is made up of 14 amino acids. Trimming removed 3 bases from V and 4 bases from J, with 13 bases in between. The CDR3, as DNA: TGTGCCAGCAGCTGGGTACAGAGCGGCACTGAAGCTTTCTTT. It yields the protein CASSWVQSGTEAFF. The full variable domain, completed using reference TRBV5-5 and TRBJ1-1, is DAGVTQSPTHLIKTRGQQVTLRCSPISGHKSVSWYQQVLGQGPQFIFQYYEKEERGRGNFPDRFSARQFPNYSSELNVNALLLGDSALYLCASSWVQSGTEAFFGQGTRLTVV.

This sequence joins TRBV11-2 and TRBJ1-2; no clear D. Germline V CDR1 and CDR2: SGHAT, FQNNGV. V lost 0 bases and J lost 0, with 11 bases in between. The CDR3 is 16 amino acids. CDR3 in amino acids: CASSLDAADPNYGYTF. The CDR3 bases are TGTGCCAGCAGCTTAGATGCTGCGGATCCTAACTATGGCTACACCTTC.

The chain is built from TRBV6-5 and TRBJ1-3; the D is unclear. Germline V CDR1 and CDR2: MNHEY, SVGAGI. The CDR3 loop spans 14 amino acids. Between the trimmed V and J ends, which lost 0 bases and 0 bases, there was a span of 3 bases. The CDR3 sequence: CASSYSRSGNTIYF. In nucleotides, the CDR3 is TGTGCCAGCAGTTACTCTCGCTCTGGAAACACCATATATTTT.

V is TRBV10-1 and J is TRBJ1-1, with unresolved D. V lost 2 bases and J lost 4, with 11 bases in between. There are 14 residues in the CDR3. Germline CDR1 and CDR2: WNHNN and SYGVQD (reference sequence). CDR3 protein: CASSETGVGTEAFF. In DNA, the CDR3 is TGCGCCAGCAGTGAGACGGGAGTGGGCACTGAAGCTTTCTTT.

The chain has TRBV28 and TRBJ2-2; D might be TRBD2 (7 bases). V lost 6 bases and J lost 6, with 14 bases in between. Looked up from germline, CDR1 is MDHEN and CDR2 is SYDVKM. The CDR3 length is 14 residues. The CDR3 loop reads CASRLGGASGELFF. The CDR3 DNA reads as TGTGCCAGCAGATTAGGGGGGGCCTCCGGGGAGCTGTTTTTT. Together with reference TRBV28 and TRBJ2-2, the CDR3 gives the full variable domain: DVKVTQSSRYLVKRTGEKVFLECVQDMDHENMFWYRQDPGLGLRLIYFSYDVKMKEKGDIPEGYSVSREKKERFSLILESASTNQTSMYLCASRLGGASGELFFGEGSRLTVL.

The chain combines TRBV11-2 with TRBJ1-1, with 8 bases fitting TRBD1. The length of the CDR3 is 15 residues. The germline V gene has CDR1 SGHAT and CDR2 FQNNGV. V was clipped by 6 bases and J by 2 bases; unmatched bases: 8. CDR3 sequence reads: CASRGGTGFNTEAFF. CDR3 DNA: TGTGCCAGCAGGGGGGGGACAGGCTTTAACACTGAAGCTTTCTTT.

In DNA form, the CDR3 reads TGTGCCAGCAGCCACCTCCGGGACAGGGGAGCCTCTGGGGCCAACGTCCTGACTTTC. Translation: CASSHLRDRGASGANVLTF. The V call is TRBV7-9, the J call TRBJ2-6, with 10 bases lining up with TRBD1. This CDR3 comprises 19 residues. V dropped 5 bases and J dropped 0; count of bases not matched to a gene: 10. Germline lookup yields CDR1 SEHNR and CDR2 FQNEAQ (reference sequence).

This chain uses TRBV7-8 with TRBJ2-7, with D tentatively TRBD1 (5 bases). The CDR3 runs to 13 residues. Trimming pared 8 bases from V and 3 bases from J, leaving 14 bases between. Germline loops: CDR1 SGHVS, CDR2 FQNEAQ. CDR3 coding DNA: TGTGCCAGCGGCGTTAGGGGCGGCTACGAGCAGTACTTC. As protein: CASGVRGGYEQYF. Filled out from reference TRBV7-8 and TRBJ2-7, the complete variable domain reads GAGVSQSPRYKVAKRGQDVALRCDPISGHVSLFWYQQALGQGPEFLTYFQNEAQLDKSGLPSDRFFAERPEGSVSTLKIQRTQQEDSAVYLCASGVRGGYEQYFGPGTRLTVT.

This sequence joins TRBV7-8 and TRBJ2-7, with 14 bases aligning to TRBD2. Trimming cost V 0 bases and J 3 bases; bases outside gene matches: 4. CDR1 and CDR2 from the germline V gene are SGHVS and FQNEAQ. The CDR3 consists of 17 residues. DNA for the CDR3: TGTGCCAGCAGCTTAGCGGGACTAGCGGGGGTAGACTACGAGCAGTACTTC. Amino acids: CASSLAGLAGVDYEQYF.

V and J are TRBV4-3 and TRBJ2-2; 15 nucleotides line up with TRBD2. J gave up 4 bases and V 4 bases, and 7 bases lay outside the gene matches. Germline V gene data show CDR1 as LGHNA and CDR2 as YSLEER. This CDR3 spans 18 amino acids. In nucleotides, the CDR3 is TGCGCCAGCAGCCGCGGACTAGCGGGAGGGGCGAGCACCGGGGAGCTGTTTTTT. Encoded protein: CASSRGLAGGASTGELFF.

The V call is TRBV7-9, the J call TRBJ2-1; D unclear. V was clipped by 8 bases and J by 6 bases, with 8 bases between them. Germline CDR1 and CDR2: SEHNR and FQNEAQ (reference sequence). The length of the CDR3 is 11 residues. The CDR3 spells CASELPNEQFF. CDR3 coding DNA: TGTGCCAGCGAGCTACCCAATGAGCAGTTCTTC.

The gene calls are TRBV19 and TRBJ2-7; 9 nucleotides line up with TRBD1. CDR1 is LNHDA, CDR2 SQIVND, per germline (reference sequence). V shed 10 bases, J shed 2 bases, and the junction held 3 bases outside the gene matches. CDR3 size: 12 residues. The CDR3 bases are TGTGCCACACAGGGGGCGGCCTACGAGCAGTACTTC. Protein product: CATQGAAYEQYF.

V gene TRBV4-1 combines with J gene TRBJ2-1, with TRBD2 matching 7 bases. Germline V gene lookup returns CDR1 MGHRA and CDR2 YSYEKL. J lost 7 bases, V lost 2 bases, and 14 bases had no gene match. The CDR3 runs 17 residues. The CDR3 DNA follows: TGCGCCAGCAGCCAACCCGGCAGGGCGGGAGTTTCAAATGAGCAGTTCTTC. Translation: CASSQPGRAGVSNEQFF.

This chain uses TRBV11-3 with TRBJ2-5; D might be TRBD2 (5 bases). Germline assignment: CDR1 SGHNT and CDR2 YENEEA. The V end lost 5 bases, the J end lost 1 base, and 8 bases lay between the germline ends. The CDR3 contains 13 residues. Here the CDR3 DNA reads TGTGCCAGCAGCCGCGCGGGCCAAGAGACCCAGTACTTC. It translates to CASSRAGQETQYF.